This T cell receptor (beta chain) was observed in a study of early T cells in non-severe SARS-CoV-2 infection. Study details: Sequencing was performed on bulk RNA from unsorted whole blood, leaving chains unpaired. General study points: Using VDJdb, the matching emphasized anti-spike CD8 responses while missing private and CD4 specificities.

In germline, CDR1 is SGHRS, CDR2 YFSETQ. The CDR3 has 14 amino acids. Trimming cost V 2 bases and J 5 bases, with 13 bases left between them. Researchers tagged individual cDNA molecules with unique molecular identifiers. Using its own MiXCR run on the 5' RACE reads, TCRdb lists one record per CDR3 protein. In the table there are fewer than 35,000 distinct CDR3 sequences, roughly 9.3% of which are singletons. The sample holds many counts of this clonotype. Its antigen is still unknown. The rearrangement uses TRBV5-1 and TRBJ2-5; D remains ambiguous. Input material: whole blood. The TCR comes from an adult who was a healthcare worker with PCR-confirmed SARS-CoV-2 infection or an uninfected control (not recorded which). The CDR3, as DNA: TGCGCCAGCAGCTTTTATGAACGAACCGAGACCCAGTACTTC. It yields the protein CASSFYERTETQYF. Based on the CDR3 plus reference TRBV5-1 and TRBJ2-5, the full variable domain is KAGVTQTPRYLIKTRGQQVTLSCSPISGHRSVSWYQQTPGQGLQFLFEYFSETQRNKGNFPGRFSGRQFSNSRSEMNVSTLELGDSALYLCASSFYERTETQYFGPGTRLLVL.